These 6 T cell receptor beta chains originate from one sample sequenced in a study of human T cells and chemical hapten exposure. Before extraction, the whole blood was not fractionated, and total RNA was taken from it. Unique molecular identifiers were affixed to discrete cDNA molecules within the library. TCRdb re-derived calls from the reads in MiXCR, one entry per CDR3 protein. This sample has roughly 120,000 distinct CDR3 sequences, with around 9% found just once. Sequencing was performed on whole blood. These receptors all come from a human donor in good health. Some clones in this sample may be carry-over from other donors' samples.

This clonotype has just a few counts. The chain employs TRBV20-1 and TRBJ2-3; perhaps TRBD2 as D (6 bases). Germline values: CDR1 DFQATT, CDR2 SNEGSKA (reference sequence). The CDR3 has 13 amino acids. V lost 6 bases to trimming and J lost 3 bases, with 13 bases between them. CDR3 in DNA: TGCAGTGCAGTGGGGGGACGGACAGATACGCAGTATTTT. Protein sequence: CSAVGGRTDTQYF.

This clonotype was recorded at least ten times. V and J are TRBV7-9 and TRBJ2-5, with TRBD2 matching over 14 bases. CDR1 and CDR2 from the germline V gene are SEHNR and FQNEAQ (reference sequence). J lost 5 bases, V lost 8 bases, and 10 bases had no gene match. The CDR3 runs 16 residues. Written as DNA, the CDR3 is TGTGCCAGCCCCCCGGGACTAGCGGGAGCTCAGGAGACCCAGTACTTC. It encodes CASPPGLAGAQETQYF.

This clonotype was counted ten times or more. This rearrangement joins TRBV6-2 or TRBV6-3 to TRBJ2-3, with 10 bases fitting TRBD2. Trimming at V came to 4 bases and at J to 5 bases, leaving 6 bases not matched to a gene. The CDR3 sequence is 15 residues long. CDR1 is MNHEY, CDR2 SVGEGT, per germline. CDR3: CASSLLAGAEDTQYF. In nucleotides, the CDR3 is TGTGCCAGCAGTTTGCTAGCGGGGGCTGAAGATACGCAGTATTTT.

This clonotype was recorded many times. The chain is built from TRBV4-3 and TRBJ1-1, with D perhaps matching TRBD1 (5 bases). V lost 6 bases to trimming and J lost 6 bases, with 20 bases between them. This CDR3 has 15 amino acids. Germline V gene data show CDR1 as LGHNA and CDR2 as YSLEER. The CDR3 spells CASRKTELELAEAFF. The CDR3 nucleotides are TGCGCCAGCAGGAAGACAGAACTCGAACTCGCTGAAGCTTTCTTT.

This clonotype was observed many times. The J gene is TRBJ2-7, the V gene TRBV5-4, with TRBD2 matching over 11 bases. V lost 3 bases and J lost 5; bases outside the gene matches: 7. The CDR3 consists of 15 residues. Germline CDR1 is SGHNT and CDR2 is YYREEE (reference sequence). The CDR3 sequence is CASSYGSGRADEQYF. The CDR3 DNA follows: TGTGCCAGCAGCTATGGTAGCGGGAGGGCCGACGAGCAGTACTTC.

This chain links TRBV21-1 with TRBJ2-7; the table gives TRBD1 as D, unverified against the DNA. TRBV21-1 corresponds to a pseudogene. This CDR3 contains 19 residues. CDR3 nucleotide sequence: TGTGCCAGCATCAAACCCGGGACAGGGGGGACAAACCGTTACTACGAGCAGTACTTC. Translation gives CASIKPGTGGTNRYYEQYF.